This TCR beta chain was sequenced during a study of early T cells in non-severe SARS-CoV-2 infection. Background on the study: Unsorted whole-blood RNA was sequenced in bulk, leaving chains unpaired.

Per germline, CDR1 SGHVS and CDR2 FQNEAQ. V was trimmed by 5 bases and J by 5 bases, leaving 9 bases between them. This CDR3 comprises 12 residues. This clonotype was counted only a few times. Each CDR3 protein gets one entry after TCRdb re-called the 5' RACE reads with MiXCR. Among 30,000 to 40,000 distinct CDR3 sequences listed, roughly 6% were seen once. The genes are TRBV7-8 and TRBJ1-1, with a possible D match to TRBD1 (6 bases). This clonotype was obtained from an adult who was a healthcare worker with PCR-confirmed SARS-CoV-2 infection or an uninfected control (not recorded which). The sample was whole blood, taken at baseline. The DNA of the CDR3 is TGTGCCAGCAGCGAAGGGGGGACTGAAGCTTTCTTT. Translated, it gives CASSEGGTEAFF.